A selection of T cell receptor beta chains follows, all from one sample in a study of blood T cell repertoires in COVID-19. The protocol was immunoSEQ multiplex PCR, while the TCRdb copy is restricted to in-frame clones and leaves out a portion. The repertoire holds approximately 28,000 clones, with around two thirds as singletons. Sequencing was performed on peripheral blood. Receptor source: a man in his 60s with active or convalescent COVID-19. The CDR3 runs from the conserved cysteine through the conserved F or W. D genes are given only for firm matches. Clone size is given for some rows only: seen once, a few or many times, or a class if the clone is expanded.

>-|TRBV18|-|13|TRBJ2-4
CASSPTEMNIQYF
TGTGCCAGCTCACCTACAGAAATGAACATTCAGTACTTC
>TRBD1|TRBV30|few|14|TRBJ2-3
CAWSGGTGVDTQYF
TGTGCCTGGAGTGGCGGGACAGGGGTAGATACGCAGTATTTT
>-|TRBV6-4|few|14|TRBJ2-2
CASTNLPGTGELFF
TGTGCCAGCACTAACTTACCGGGCACCGGGGAGCTGTTTTTT
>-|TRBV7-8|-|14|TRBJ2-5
CASRTEVVYETQYF
TGTGCCAGCCGGACAGAGGTTGTGTACGAGACCCAGTACTTC
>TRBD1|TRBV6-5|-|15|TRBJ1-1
CASSPTGNMNTEAFF
TGTGCCAGCAGCCCGACAGGGAACATGAACACTGAAGCTTTCTTT
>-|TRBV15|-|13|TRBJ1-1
CATSRDSGTEAFF
TGTGCCACCAGCAGAGATTCGGGGACTGAAGCTTTCTTT
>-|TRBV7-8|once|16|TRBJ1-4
CASSLENSPTNEKLFF
TGTGCCAGCAGCTTGGAAAACAGTCCAACTAATGAAAAACTGTTTTTT
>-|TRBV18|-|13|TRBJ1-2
CASSPSQKDGYTF
TGTGCCAGCTCACCCTCGCAGAAAGATGGCTACACCTTC
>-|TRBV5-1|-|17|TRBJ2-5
CASSLAGVGGGGETQYF
TGCGCCAGCAGCTTGGCGGGAGTAGGAGGAGGAGGAGAGACCCAGTACTTC
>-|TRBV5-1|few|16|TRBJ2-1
CASSGSIRDIYNEQFF
TGCGCCAGCAGCGGCTCGATCCGGGACATATACAATGAGCAGTTCTTC
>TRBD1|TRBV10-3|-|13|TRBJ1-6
CAISGQGISPLHF
TGTGCCATCAGTGGACAGGGGATTTCACCCCTCCACTTT
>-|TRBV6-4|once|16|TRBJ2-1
CASSDSSVSSYNEQFF
TGTGCCAGCAGTGACTCGAGCGTGAGCTCCTACAATGAGCAGTTCTTC
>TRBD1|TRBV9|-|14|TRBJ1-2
CASSARQGGYGYTF
TGTGCCAGCAGCGCTAGACAGGGAGGCTATGGCTACACCTTC
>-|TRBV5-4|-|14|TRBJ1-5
CASSSGLNNQPQHF
TGTGCCAGCAGCTCCGGACTTAACAATCAGCCCCAGCATTTT
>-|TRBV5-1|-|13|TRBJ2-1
CASSISQYNEQFF
TGCGCCAGCAGCATTAGCCAATACAATGAGCAGTTCTTC
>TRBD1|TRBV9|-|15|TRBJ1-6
CASSGGTGGNSPLHF
TGTGCCAGCAGCGGGGGGACAGGGGGTAATTCACCCCTCCACTTT
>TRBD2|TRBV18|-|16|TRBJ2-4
CASSPNWGGDGNIQYF
TGTGCCAGCTCGCCTAATTGGGGGGGAGATGGAAACATTCAGTACTTC
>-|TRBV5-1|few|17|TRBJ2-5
CASSLAPERVSGETQYF
TGCGCCAGCAGCTTGGCCCCCGAAAGGGTCAGCGGAGAGACCCAGTACTTC
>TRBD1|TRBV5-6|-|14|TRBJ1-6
CASSLVRGQSPLHF
TGTGCCAGCAGCTTGGTAAGGGGGCAGTCACCCCTCCACTTT
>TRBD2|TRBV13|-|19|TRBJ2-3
CASSLCYVAGGPFDATQYF
TGTGCCAGCAGCTTATGTTATGTAGCGGGGGGGCCCTTCGACGCTACGCAGTATTTT
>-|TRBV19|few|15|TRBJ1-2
CASGRSFDSNYGYTF
TGTGCCAGCGGCCGGTCCTTTGACAGTAACTATGGCTACACCTTC
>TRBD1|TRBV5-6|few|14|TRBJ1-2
CASSYDRGHYGYTF
TGTGCCAGCAGCTATGACAGGGGACACTATGGCTACACCTTC
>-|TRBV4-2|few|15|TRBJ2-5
CASSQADGRQETQYF
TGTGCCAGCAGCCAAGCCGATGGCAGGCAAGAGACCCAGTACTTC
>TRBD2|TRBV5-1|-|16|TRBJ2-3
CASSSVGGGGQDTQYF
TGCGCCAGCAGCTCCGTAGGTGGGGGGGGTCAAGATACGCAGTATTTT
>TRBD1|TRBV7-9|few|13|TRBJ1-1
CASTDRGNTEAFF
TGTGCCAGCACGGACAGGGGAAACACTGAAGCTTTCTTT
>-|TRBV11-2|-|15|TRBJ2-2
CASSAIRDSTGELFF
TGTGCCAGCAGCGCAATCCGGGACTCGACCGGGGAGCTGTTTTTT
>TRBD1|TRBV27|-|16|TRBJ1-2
CASSSRGTGSLYGYTF
TGTGCCAGCAGTTCAAGGGGGACAGGGAGCCTCTATGGCTACACCTTC
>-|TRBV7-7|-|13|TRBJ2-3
CASSSHPTDTQYF
TGTGCTAGCAGCTCACACCCCACAGATACGCAGTATTTT
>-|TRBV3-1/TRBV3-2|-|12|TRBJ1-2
CASSHLRDGYTF
TGTGCCAGCAGCCACCTCAGGGATGGCTACACCTTC
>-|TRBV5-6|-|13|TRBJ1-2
CASSLGGGWGYTF
TGTGCCAGCAGCTTGGGAGGGGGATGGGGCTACACCTTC
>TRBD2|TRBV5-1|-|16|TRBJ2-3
CATTRGVREGTDTQYF
TGCGCCACCACTCGGGGGGTGCGGGAAGGCACAGATACGCAGTATTTT
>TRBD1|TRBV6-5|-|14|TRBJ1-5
CASSLQGGGQPQHF
TGTGCCAGCAGTCTTCAGGGGGGAGGTCAGCCCCAGCATTTT
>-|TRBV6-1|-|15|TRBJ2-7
CASSEWGRAPGQEYF
TGTGCCAGCAGTGAATGGGGGAGGGCTCCGGGACAGGAGTACTTC
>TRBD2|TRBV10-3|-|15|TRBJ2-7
CATLRSLANSYEQYF
TGTGCCACTCTCCGGTCACTAGCGAATTCTTACGAGCAGTACTTC
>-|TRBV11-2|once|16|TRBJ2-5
CASSLNRLVRRETQYF
TGTGCCAGCAGCCTAAACCGACTAGTTCGCCGGGAGACCCAGTACTTC
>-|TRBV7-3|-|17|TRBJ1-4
CASSPRGSEATNEKLFF
TGTGCCAGCAGCCCCAGGGGATCGGAGGCAACTAATGAAAAACTGTTTTTT
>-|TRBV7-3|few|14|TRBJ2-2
CASSSGENTGELFF
TGTGCCAGCAGCTCGGGGGAGAACACCGGGGAGCTGTTTTTT
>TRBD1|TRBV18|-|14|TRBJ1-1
CASSPQGASAEAFF
TGTGCCAGCTCACCACAGGGGGCGTCGGCTGAAGCTTTCTTT
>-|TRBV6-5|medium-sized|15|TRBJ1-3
CASSYSTGIGNTIYF
TGTGCCAGCAGTTACTCCACAGGAATCGGAAACACCATATATTTT
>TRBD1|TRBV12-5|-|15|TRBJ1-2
CASGLPTTGPHGYTF
TGTGCTAGTGGTTTGCCGACGACAGGGCCCCACGGCTACACCTTC
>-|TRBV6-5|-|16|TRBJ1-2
CASSYSSRRLEGGYTF
TGTGCCAGCAGTTACTCATCCCGCAGGCTCGAGGGCGGCTACACCTTC
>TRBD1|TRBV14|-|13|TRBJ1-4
CASNRGRGEKLFF
TGTGCCAGTAACAGGGGGCGAGGTGAAAAACTGTTTTTT
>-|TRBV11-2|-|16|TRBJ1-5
CASSLGALLQNQPQHF
TGTGCCAGCAGCTTAGGAGCCCTACTCCAAAATCAGCCCCAGCATTTT
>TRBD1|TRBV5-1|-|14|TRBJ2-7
CASSRTGDSYEQYF
TGCGCCAGCAGCCGGACAGGGGATTCCTACGAGCAGTACTTC
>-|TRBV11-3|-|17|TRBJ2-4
CASSLDLVRGWENIQYF
TGTGCCAGCAGCTTAGATCTCGTCAGGGGCTGGGAAAACATTCAGTACTTC
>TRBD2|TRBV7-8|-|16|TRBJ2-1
CASSSRLAGPYNEQFF
TGTGCCAGCAGCTCTAGACTAGCGGGTCCGTACAATGAGCAGTTCTTC
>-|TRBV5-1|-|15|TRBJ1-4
CASSPLAQTGEKLFF
TGCGCCAGCAGCCCCCTCGCCCAGACTGGTGAAAAACTGTTTTTT
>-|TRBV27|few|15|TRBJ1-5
CASRREGMGDQPQHF
TGTGCCAGCAGGAGGGAGGGGATGGGTGATCAGCCCCAGCATTTT
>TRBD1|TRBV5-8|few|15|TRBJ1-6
CASSSKTGAGSPLHF
TGTGCCAGCAGCTCAAAGACAGGGGCTGGTTCACCCCTCCACTTT
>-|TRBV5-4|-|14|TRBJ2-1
CASSHAGSPNEQFF
TGTGCCAGCAGCCATGCCGGGAGCCCCAATGAGCAGTTCTTC
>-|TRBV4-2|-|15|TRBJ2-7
CASSRKGGEPYEQYF
TGTGCCAGCAGCAGGAAAGGGGGGGAACCCTACGAGCAGTACTTC
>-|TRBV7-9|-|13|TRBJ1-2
CASSLQENYGYTF
TGTGCCAGCAGCTTACAGGAAAACTATGGCTACACCTTC
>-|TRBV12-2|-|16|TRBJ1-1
CASRLTVTDSNTEAFF
TGTGCAAGTCGGCTAACCGTTACAGATTCGAACACTGAAGCTTTCTTT
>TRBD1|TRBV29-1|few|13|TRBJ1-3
CSAAGGAGNTIYF
TGCAGCGCCGCAGGGGGAGCCGGAAACACCATATATTTT
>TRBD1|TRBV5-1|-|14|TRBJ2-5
CASSPEGAGETQYF
TGCGCCAGCAGCCCCGAGGGGGCTGGAGAGACCCAGTACTTC
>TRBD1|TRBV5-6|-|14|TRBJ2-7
CASSLGQGAHEQYF
TGTGCCAGCAGCTTGGGTCAGGGGGCCCACGAGCAGTACTTC
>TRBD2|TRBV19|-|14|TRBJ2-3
CASTRRSGGDTQYF
TGTGCCAGTACCCGACGTAGCGGGGGTGATACGCAGTATTTT